A single TCR beta chain is shown here with its context. Its antigen is unidentified. Per germline, CDR1 SNHLY and CDR2 FYNNEI. The trim removed 11 bases at V and 0 bases at J, leaving 1 base unmatched. The CDR3 runs to 12 residues. The sample comes from a study of CD8 T cells in Susac syndrome. Study-wide results and caveats: Susac-specific public clones were found in total CD8+ and CD8+ TEMRA repertoires, numbering under 20 and five, respectively.

Random-hexamer reverse transcription was applied to roughly 0.45 to 1 ug RNA. TCRdb itself ran the immunoSEQ multiplex PCR reads through MiXCR, one entry per CDR3 protein. The sample records approximately 190,000 distinct CDR3 sequences, approximately 95% being singletons. Sequencing was performed on CD8+ T cells from PBMCs. The chain combines TRBV2 with TRBJ1-1; 9 bases match TRBD1. The sequence derives from a human donor with Susac syndrome. The CDR3 DNA is TGTGCCGGACAGGGGATGAACACTGAAGCTTTCTTT. It specifies CAGQGMNTEAFF. The full variable domain, completed using reference TRBV2 and TRBJ1-1, is EPEVTQTPSHQVTQMGQEVILRCVPISNHLYFYWYRQILGQKVEFLVSFYNNEISEKSEIFDDQFSVERPDGSNFTLKIRSTKLEDSAMYFCAGQGMNTEAFFGQGTRLTVV.